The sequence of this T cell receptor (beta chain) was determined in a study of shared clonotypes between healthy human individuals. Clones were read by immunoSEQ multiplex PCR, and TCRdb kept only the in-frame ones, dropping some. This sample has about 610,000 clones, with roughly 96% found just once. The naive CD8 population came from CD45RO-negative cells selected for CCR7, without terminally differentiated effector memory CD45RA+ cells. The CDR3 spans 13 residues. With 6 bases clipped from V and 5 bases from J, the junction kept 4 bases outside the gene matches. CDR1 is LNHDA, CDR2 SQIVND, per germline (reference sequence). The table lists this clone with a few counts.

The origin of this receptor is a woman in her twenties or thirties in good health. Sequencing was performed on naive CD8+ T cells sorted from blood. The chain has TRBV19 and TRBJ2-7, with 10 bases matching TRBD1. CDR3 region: CASRMTGGDEQYF. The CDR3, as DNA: TGTGCCAGTAGGATGACAGGGGGCGACGAGCAGTACTTC.